These 24 T cell receptor beta chains originate from one sample sequenced in a study of control samples from healthy donors and cancer patients. TCRdb's copy holds only in-frame clones and misses some; the assay was immunoSEQ multiplex PCR. This sample has about 95,000 clones, with about 88% found just once. The sequencing sample was made of blood. The receptors were gathered from a woman aged 70-85 years in good health.

The chain joins TRBV7-9 to TRBJ1-6; unclear D gene. Trimming shortened V by 1 base and J by 7 bases, and 11 bases separated the two germline ends. Germline V gene lookup returns CDR1 SEHNR and CDR2 FQNEAQ (reference sequence). The CDR3 extends over 15 amino acids. CDR3 bases: TGTGCCAGCAGCTTAGTTAGCAGGAGAAATTCACCCCTCCACTTT. Protein sequence: CASSLVSRRNSPLHF.

The chain employs TRBV5-5 and TRBJ2-7; D may be TRBD1 or TRBD2 (5 bases each). Germline V gene sequence: CDR1 SGHKS, CDR2 YYEKEE (reference sequence). The CDR3 extends over 15 amino acids. Trimming cost V 2 bases and J 3 bases, with 15 bases left between them. This CDR3 is CASSFSGTEIYEQYF. For the CDR3, the DNA is TGTGCCAGCAGCTTCTCCGGGACGGAAATCTACGAGCAGTACTTC.

The chain has TRBV6-2 or TRBV6-3 and TRBJ1-1; the match to TRBD1 covers 8 bases. J was trimmed by 4 bases and V by 5 bases; bases with no gene match: 3. Germline CDR1 is MNHEY and CDR2 is SVGEGT. The CDR3 is 13 amino acids. In nucleotides, the CDR3 is TGTGCCAGCAGTCGACAGGGGTCCACTGAAGCTTTCTTT. Protein sequence: CASSRQGSTEAFF.

The chain carries TRBV10-2 and TRBJ2-7; the D gene is possibly TRBD2 (6 bases). V lost 7 bases to trimming and J lost 5 bases, with 12 bases between them. The CDR3 has 12 amino acids. CDR1 is WSHSY, CDR2 SAAADI, per germline. CDR3 region: CASTGGQNEQYF. CDR3 nucleotide sequence: TGCGCCAGCACTGGAGGGCAGAACGAGCAGTACTTC.

In this sample, this clone turned up once. The chain combines TRBV5-8 with TRBJ2-1, with D hard to call. Germline lookup yields CDR1 SGHTS and CDR2 YDEGEE. The CDR3 runs 13 residues. V lost 0 bases to trimming and J lost 8 bases, with 9 bases between them. DNA of the CDR3: TGTGCCAGCAGCTTGGGGCCGCTCCATGAGCAGTTCTTC. As protein: CASSLGPLHEQFF.

The chain employs TRBV29-1 and TRBJ2-3; D is perhaps TRBD1 or TRBD2 (5 bases each). Trimming took 7 bases from V and 2 from J, leaving 10 bases between them. Germline CDR1 reads SQVTM; CDR2 reads ANQGSEA. The CDR3 is made up of 12 amino acids. The CDR3 DNA sequence: TGCAGCGCTCGGGACCACACAGATACGCAGTATTTT. Protein sequence: CSARDHTDTQYF.

This clone is a singleton in its sample. The gene calls are TRBV23-1 and TRBJ2-1; 9 bases agree with TRBD1. TRBV23-1 is known as an ORF, though its function is uncertain. The ends lost 0 bases at V and 2 bases at J; junction bases unmatched: 8. CDR3 length: 18 residues. The CDR3 loop reads CASSQSGARQGAYNEQFF. CDR3 in DNA: TGCGCCAGCAGTCAATCCGGGGCACGACAGGGGGCCTACAATGAGCAGTTCTTC.

The J gene is TRBJ2-2, the V gene TRBV6-1; 12 nucleotides match TRBD2. In germline, CDR1 is MNHNS, CDR2 SASEGT. Trimming at V came to 4 bases and at J to 0 bases, leaving 6 bases not matched to a gene. The CDR3 consists of 18 residues. CDR3 protein: CASSALAGGKSNTGELFF. The CDR3, as DNA: TGTGCCAGCAGTGCCCTAGCGGGGGGGAAATCGAACACCGGGGAGCTGTTTTTT.

The CDR3, as DNA: TGTGCCAGTAGTCCTCTACAGAATCAGCCCCAGCATTTT. As protein: CASSPLQNQPQHF. The chain recombines TRBV19 with TRBJ1-5; D unclear. From germline, CDR1 is LNHDA and CDR2 SQIVND (reference sequence). The CDR3 runs to 13 residues. V was clipped by 5 bases and J by 4 bases, with 9 bases between them.

This clone was counted between two and nine times. The chain employs TRBV19 and TRBJ1-4; maybe TRBD1 (5 bases). The CDR3 consists of 13 residues. CDR1 and CDR2 from the germline V gene are LNHDA and SQIVND (reference sequence). Trimming took 8 bases from V and 6 from J, leaving 13 bases between them. The CDR3 sequence is CASGNRRHEKLFF. The CDR3, as DNA: TGTGCCAGTGGGAACAGGAGACATGAAAAACTGTTTTTT.

This sequence joins TRBV5-1 and TRBJ2-1; either TRBD1 or TRBD2 may supply D (5 bases each). The CDR3 covers 18 residues. Deletions cut 0 bases from V and 3 bases from J, with 19 bases between. From germline, CDR1 is SGHRS and CDR2 YFSETQ. The CDR3 sequence is CASSLDYGTNPYYNEQFF. DNA for the CDR3: TGCGCCAGCAGCTTGGACTACGGGACGAATCCCTACTACAATGAGCAGTTCTTC.

The V call is TRBV6-1, the J call TRBJ1-5; TRBD1 matches 12 bases. The germline gives CDR1 MNHNS, CDR2 SASEGT. V dropped 3 bases and J dropped 7; count of bases not matched to a gene: 10. The CDR3 loop spans 17 amino acids. The chain's CDR3 is CASSEGQGAPAVQPQHF. CDR3 nucleotide sequence: TGTGCCAGCAGTGAGGGACAGGGGGCCCCGGCGGTCCAGCCCCAGCATTTT.

About this clone itself: Mismatch with germline at one junction end may stem from a read error. The chain joins TRBV7-7 to TRBJ2-6, with D possibly matching TRBD2 (5 bases). The germline CDR1 and CDR2 sequences are SSHAT and FNYEAQ (reference sequence). The CDR3 extends over 15 amino acids. The CDR3 coding sequence is TGTGCTAGCAGCTTATCCGGGACTGGGGCCAACGTCCTGACTTTC. This translates into CASSLSGTGANVLTF.

The chain uses TRBV19 and TRBJ1-4; 9 positions match TRBD1. The ends lost 5 bases at V and 6 bases at J; junction bases unmatched: 4. Per the germline V gene, CDR1 is LNHDA and CDR2 is SQIVND (reference sequence). The CDR3 spans 14 residues. CDR3 amino acids: CASSLGQGYEKLFF. In nucleotides, the CDR3 is TGTGCCAGTAGTTTGGGACAGGGATATGAAAAACTGTTTTTT.

The V gene is TRBV29-1, the J gene TRBJ1-4; 7 bases agree with TRBD1. With V trimmed by 7 bases and J by 8 bases, 7 bases remained unmatched. In germline, CDR1 is SQVTM, CDR2 ANQGSEA. The CDR3 spans 12 residues. The DNA for the CDR3 is TGCAGCGCATATACAGGGGAAGAAAAACTGTTTTTT. Translation gives CSAYTGEEKLFF.

The chain carries TRBV18 and TRBJ2-7; TRBD2 aligns across 11 bases. CDR3 length: 15 amino acids. Germline assignment: CDR1 KGHSH and CDR2 LQKENI. V dropped 2 bases and J dropped 7; count of bases not matched to a gene: 7. In DNA form, the CDR3 reads TGTGCCAGCTCACCAGCGTCGACTAGCGGGACGGAGCAGTACTTC. Translated: CASSPASTSGTEQYF. The variable domain in full, with the rest retrieved from reference TRBV18 and TRBJ2-7, is NAGVMQNPRHLVRRRGQEARLRCSPMKGHSHVYWYRQLPEEGLKFMVYLQKENIIDESGMPKERFSAEFPKEGPSILRIQQVVRGDSAAYFCASSPASTSGTEQYFGPGTRLTVT.

V gene TRBV6-1 combines with J gene TRBJ1-1; D not resolved. Germline CDR1 is MNHNS and CDR2 is SASEGT. CDR3 size: 11 residues. V lost 2 bases and J 5 bases, leaving 3 bases between the germline ends. CDR3 amino acids: CASSENTEAFF. Written as DNA, the CDR3 is TGTGCCAGCAGTGAAAATACTGAAGCTTTCTTT.

The chain carries TRBV6-5 and TRBJ2-3, with 8 bases lining up with TRBD2. J lost 4 bases, V lost 4 bases, and 7 bases had no gene match. The CDR3 runs to 15 residues. The germline V gene has CDR1 MNHEY and CDR2 SVGAGI. The CDR3, as DNA: TGTGCCAGCAGTTCCGAAGGCGGGAGGTCAGATACGCAGTATTTT. The encoded protein is CASSSEGGRSDTQYF.

This chain uses TRBV12-3 or TRBV12-4 with TRBJ1-4, with D perhaps TRBD1 (6 bases). This CDR3 has 13 residues. The ends were cut back, 5 bases at V and 8 bases at J, with 12 bases in the middle. In DNA form, the CDR3 reads TGTGCCAGCAGTAATGGGGGCGGCGAAAAACTGTTTTTT. This sequence encodes CASSNGGGEKLFF.

This clone was seen more than once but under ten times. This chain links TRBV25-1 with TRBJ1-2; perhaps TRBD1 as D (5 bases). The germline CDR1 and CDR2 sequences are MGHDK and SYGVNS. Trimming cost V 1 base and J 7 bases, with 10 bases left between them. The CDR3 has 13 amino acids. The CDR3 bases are TGTGCCAGCAGTGAATTGCAGGGTGGTGGCTACACCTTC. Translating it yields CASSELQGGGYTF.

This clone was observed once. The genes are TRBV5-1 and TRBJ2-7; 9 nucleotides agree with TRBD2. CDR1 and CDR2 from the germline V gene are SGHRS and YFSETQ. The CDR3 sequence is 15 residues long. The V gene end was trimmed by 3 bases and the J gene end by 4 bases; junction bases not matched to a gene: 8. The CDR3 region is CASSSGLASRYEQYF. Written as DNA, the CDR3 is TGCGCCAGCAGCTCAGGACTAGCGAGCAGATACGAGCAGTACTTC.

This chain links TRBV11-2 with TRBJ2-2; 7 nucleotides agree with TRBD2. The CDR3 spans 15 residues. The trim removed 2 bases at V and 5 bases at J, leaving 5 bases unmatched. Germline CDR1 reads SGHAT; CDR2 reads FQNNGV. CDR3 in DNA: TGTGCCAGCAGCTTACGAGCGGGAAAGACCGGGGAGCTGTTTTTT. Translating gives CASSLRAGKTGELFF. Full variable domain (outside the CDR3, taken from reference TRBV11-2 and TRBJ2-2): EAGVAQSPRYKIIEKRQSVAFWCNPISGHATLYWYQQILGQGPKLLIQFQNNGVVDDSQLPKDRFSAERLKGVDSTLKIQPAKLEDSAVYLCASSLRAGKTGELFFGEGSRLTVL.

This clone was observed a handful of times. V gene TRBV20-1 combines with J gene TRBJ1-3; weak D call: TRBD1 (6 bases). Per the germline V gene, CDR1 is DFQATT and CDR2 is SNEGSKA (reference sequence). This CDR3 contains 15 residues. With 3 bases removed from V and 0 bases from J, the gap between germline ends came to 12 bases. The CDR3 spells CSASWDTYSGNTIYF. The CDR3 DNA follows: TGCAGTGCTAGTTGGGACACCTACTCTGGAAACACCATATATTTT.

The chain recombines TRBV21-1 with TRBJ1-3. TRBV21-1 is classified as a pseudogene. The CDR3 length is 16 residues. CDR3 protein: CASSKAEGNSGNTIYF. Here the CDR3 DNA reads TGTGCCAGCAGCAAAGCTGAGGGGAACTCTGGAAACACCATATATTTT.